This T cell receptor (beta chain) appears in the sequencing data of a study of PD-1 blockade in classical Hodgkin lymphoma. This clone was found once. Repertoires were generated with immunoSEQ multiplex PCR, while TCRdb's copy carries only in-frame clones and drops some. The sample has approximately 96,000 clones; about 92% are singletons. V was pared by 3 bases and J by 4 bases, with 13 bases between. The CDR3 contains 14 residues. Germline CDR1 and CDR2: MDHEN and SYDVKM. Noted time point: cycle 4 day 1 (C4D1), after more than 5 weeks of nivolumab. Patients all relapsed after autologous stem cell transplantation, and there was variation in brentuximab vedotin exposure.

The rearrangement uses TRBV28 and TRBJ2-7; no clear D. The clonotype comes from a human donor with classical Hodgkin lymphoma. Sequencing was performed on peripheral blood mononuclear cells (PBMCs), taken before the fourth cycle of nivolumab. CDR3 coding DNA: TGTGCCAGCAGTTTGACCCTCTCAACTTACGAGCAGTACTTC. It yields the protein CASSLTLSTYEQYF.